These 26 T cell receptor beta chains originate from one sample sequenced in a study of cytomegalovirus exposure and HLA in healthy donors. A multiplex PCR was run with 60 Vbeta primers and 13 Jbeta primers. Libraries were prepared by immunoSEQ multiplex PCR; TCRdb keeps only in-frame clonotypes and omits some of them. In all, the sample yields roughly 200,000 clones. Source material: PBMCs. These receptors were collected from a girl aged 2 to 10 in good health and CMV-seropositive.

The rearrangement links TRBV27 to TRBJ1-1; D is perhaps TRBD1 (5 bases). The length of the CDR3 is 11 residues. CDR1 is MNHEY and CDR2 is SMNVEV in the germline V gene (reference sequence). Trimming left V 4 bases short and J 6 bases short, with 6 bases between. The CDR3 DNA sequence: TGTGCCAGCAGTTGGGGGGCTGAAGCTTTCTTT. Translating it yields CASSWGAEAFF.

This rearrangement joins TRBV5-4 to TRBJ2-6; no firm D call. The CDR3 totals 14 residues. The ends were cut back, 2 bases at V and 1 base at J, with 4 bases in the middle. The germline V gene encodes CDR1 SGHNT and CDR2 YYREEE (reference sequence). The CDR3 DNA reads TGTGCCAGCAGCTTCCTATCTGGGGCCAACGTCCTGACTTTC. Amino acid sequence: CASSFLSGANVLTF.

This rearrangement joins TRBV5-4 to TRBJ2-3; no firm D call. The CDR3 is 16 residues long. Germline CDR1 and CDR2: SGHNT and YYREEE (reference sequence). Trimming stripped 4 bases from V and 0 bases from J, with 15 bases between. CDR3 sequence (DNA): TGTGCCAGCAGCCTCCCCGACATATCTAGCACAGATACGCAGTATTTT. Amino acids: CASSLPDISSTDTQYF.

The chain links TRBV5-6 to TRBJ2-3; the D gene is possibly TRBD1 (5 bases). There are 16 residues in the CDR3. Germline loops: CDR1 SGHDT, CDR2 YYEEEE. With 0 bases removed from V and 3 bases from J, the gap between germline ends came to 14 bases. The CDR3, as DNA: TGTGCCAGCAGCTTGGTGCCAGGGAACCCAACAGATACGCAGTATTTT. Translation: CASSLVPGNPTDTQYF.

The chain recombines TRBV20-1 with TRBJ1-2; tentatively, D is TRBD1 (6 bases). The CDR3 length is 11 residues. V was clipped by 5 bases and J by 4 bases, with 8 bases between them. The germline gives CDR1 DFQATT, CDR2 SNEGSKA (reference sequence). CDR3 DNA sequence: TGCAGTGCTGGACAGATCTATGGCTACACCTTC. It yields the protein CSAGQIYGYTF.

The rearrangement joins TRBV6-1 to TRBJ2-1; no clear D. In germline, CDR1 is MNHNS, CDR2 SASEGT. Trimming left V 6 bases short and J 2 bases short, with 11 bases between. The CDR3 has 14 residues. The CDR3, as DNA: TGTGCCAGCAGACCCGACCAGGCCTACAATGAGCAGTTCTTC. It translates to CASRPDQAYNEQFF.

This chain links TRBV7-3 with TRBJ1-5, with TRBD1 matching over 8 bases. The CDR3 has 17 amino acids. Germline CDR1 is SGHTA and CDR2 is FQGTGA. The V segment lost 8 bases and the J segment 0 bases; nucleotides outside the gene matches: 12. The CDR3 DNA reads TGTGCCAGCCACCGGGACAGGCCACTTTATAGCAATCAGCCCCAGCATTTT. The encoded protein is CASHRDRPLYSNQPQHF. The full variable domain, rest sourced from reference TRBV7-3 and TRBJ1-5, is GAGVSQTPSNKVTEKGKYVELRCDPISGHTALYWYRQSLGQGPEFLIYFQGTGAADDSGLPNDRFFAVRPEGSVSTLKIQRTERGDSAVYLCASHRDRPLYSNQPQHFGDGTRLSIL.

The rearrangement joins TRBV19 to TRBJ2-5, with 8 positions matching TRBD2. The J call may be mistaken, given a closer DNA end match to TRBJ2-7. The CDR3 is 20 amino acids. Germline assignment: CDR1 LNHDA and CDR2 SQIVND (reference sequence). The CDR3 DNA sequence: TGTGCCAGTAGTATCGCGGCAGTCCCACTAGCGGACCGGGGACGGGGCGAGCAGTACTTC. Its protein is CASSIAAVPLADRGRGEQYF.

The genes are TRBV2 and TRBJ2-7; D unresolved. The germline gives CDR1 SNHLY, CDR2 FYNNEI. Trimming took 6 bases from V and 4 from J, leaving 10 bases between them. This CDR3 spans 12 amino acids. The CDR3 coding sequence is TGTGCCAGCAGGGAATCGGTGTACGAGCAGTACTTC. Its translation: CASRESVYEQYF. Combining the CDR3 with reference TRBV2 and TRBJ2-7 gives the whole variable domain EPEVTQTPSHQVTQMGQEVILRCVPISNHLYFYWYRQILGQKVEFLVSFYNNEISEKSEIFDDQFSVERPDGSNFTLKIRSTKLEDSAMYFCASRESVYEQYFGPGTRLTVT.

The gene calls are TRBV4-2 and TRBJ1-2; TRBD1 might be the D (5 bases). Trimming left V 0 bases short and J 8 bases short, with 25 bases between. The CDR3 has 18 amino acids. Germline CDR1 and CDR2: LGHNA and YNFKEQ. The CDR3 region is CASSQDPQPGGRPWGYTF. The CDR3 nucleotides are TGTGCCAGCAGCCAAGATCCCCAGCCGGGGGGACGCCCCTGGGGCTACACCTTC.

V usage is TRBV27 and J usage is TRBJ1-2; 10 bases are a match to TRBD1. The CDR3 consists of 18 residues. J lost 5 bases, V lost 1 base, and 13 bases had no gene match. Germline assignment: CDR1 MNHEY and CDR2 SMNVEV (reference sequence). The CDR3 loop reads CASSLLGQGHPGLYGYTF. The CDR3 DNA sequence: TGTGCCAGCAGTTTATTGGGACAGGGGCACCCTGGGTTGTATGGCTACACCTTC.

This chain uses TRBV9 with TRBJ1-1; 10 positions match TRBD1. The ends lost 0 bases at V and 1 base at J; junction bases unmatched: 3. This CDR3 has 16 residues. Germline CDR1 reads SGDLS; CDR2 reads YYNGEE. This CDR3 reads CASSVGDRGGNTEAFF. The CDR3 bases are TGTGCCAGCAGCGTAGGGGACAGGGGCGGGAACACTGAAGCTTTCTTT.

The gene calls are TRBV5-5 and TRBJ2-1; the D gene is possibly TRBD2 (5 bases). Trimming left V 4 bases short and J 6 bases short, with 17 bases between. CDR1 and CDR2 (germline): SGHKS, YYEKEE (reference sequence). The CDR3 sequence is 15 residues long. The CDR3 DNA is TGTGCCAGCAGCCTACCCGGTAGGGCGGGCAATGAGCAGTTCTTC. This sequence encodes CASSLPGRAGNEQFF.

The chain employs TRBV12-5 and TRBJ2-5, with 8 bases matching TRBD1. Germline values: CDR1 LGHNT, CDR2 FRNRAP. Germline trimming cut 3 bases from V and 4 bases from J; bases unmatched to any gene: 10. The CDR3 has 16 residues. CDR3 nucleotide sequence: TGTGCTAGTGGTTTCGATCACAGGGGGGTCCGAGAGACCCAGTACTTC. Protein sequence: CASGFDHRGVRETQYF.

This chain connects TRBV27 to TRBJ2-2, with D possibly TRBD2 on 5 matching bases. Germline lookup yields CDR1 MNHEY and CDR2 SMNVEV (reference sequence). V gave up 0 bases and J gave up 11 bases, with 13 bases separating them. The CDR3 spans 14 residues. The CDR3 coding sequence is TGTGCCAGCAGTTTATCGGGGAGCGGACGAGAGCTGTTTTTT. Residues: CASSLSGSGRELFF.

V is TRBV18 and J is TRBJ2-3; 10 nucleotides match TRBD2. The junction had 4 bases not matched to a gene; V was cut back by 2 bases and J by 2 bases. The CDR3 has 16 residues. Germline CDR1 reads KGHSH; CDR2 reads LQKENI. DNA for the CDR3: TGTGCCAGCTCACCAGGGCTAGCGGGAGTCACAGATACGCAGTATTTT. Protein: CASSPGLAGVTDTQYF.

The CDR3 protein is CASSRDSILNTGELFF. The DNA of the CDR3 is TGTGCCAGCAGCCGGGACAGCATCTTGAACACCGGGGAGCTGTTTTTT. This chain joins TRBV5-4 and TRBJ2-2, with 7 nucleotides matching TRBD1. The J segment lost 1 base and the V segment lost 4 bases, leaving 7 bases of the junction unmatched. The CDR3 totals 16 residues. Germline V gene data show CDR1 as SGHNT and CDR2 as YYREEE (reference sequence).

The chain employs TRBV25-1 and TRBJ2-1; 7 bases fit TRBD2. V trimming: 10 bases; J trimming: 2 bases; junction bases outside the gene matches: 8. The CDR3 is 14 amino acids. Per the germline V gene, CDR1 is MGHDK and CDR2 is SYGVNS. The CDR3 bases are TGTGCCACACCCAAGCGGGGTGCCTACAATGAGCAGTTCTTC. It translates to CATPKRGAYNEQFF. Full variable domain (rest looked up from reference TRBV25-1 and TRBJ2-1): EADIYQTPRYLVIGTGKKITLECSQTMGHDKMYWYQQDPGMELHLIHYSYGVNSTEKGDLSSESTVSRIRTEHFPLTLESARPSHTSQYLCATPKRGAYNEQFFGPGTRLTVL.

V is TRBV7-8 and J is TRBJ2-1, with TRBD1 matching 12 bases. J was trimmed by 7 bases and V by 3 bases; bases with no gene match: 4. This CDR3 has 15 amino acids. Germline V gene sequence: CDR1 SGHVS, CDR2 FQNEAQ. CDR3 nucleotides: TGTGCCAGCAGCTTCGGGACAGGGGGCTCGAATGAGCAGTTCTTC. Residues: CASSFGTGGSNEQFF. The full variable domain, in which reference TRBV7-8 and TRBJ2-1 provide the parts outside the CDR3, is GAGVSQSPRYKVAKRGQDVALRCDPISGHVSLFWYQQALGQGPEFLTYFQNEAQLDKSGLPSDRFFAERPEGSVSTLKIQRTQQEDSAVYLCASSFGTGGSNEQFFGPGTRLTVL.

About this clone: In the same sample, other DNA sequences code for this CDR3. The rearrangement uses TRBV6-5 and TRBJ1-2; D perhaps matches TRBD1 (5 bases). V lost 6 bases to trimming and J lost 4 bases, with 6 bases between them. Germline-derived CDR1 and CDR2 are MNHEY and SVGAGI. This CDR3 has 11 amino acids. In nucleotides, the CDR3 is TGTGCCAGCAGCCAGGGCTATGGCTACACCTTC. It translates to CASSQGYGYTF.

The V gene is TRBV29-1, the J gene TRBJ2-1, with TRBD2 matching over 7 bases. This CDR3 is 14 amino acids long. Germline V CDR1 and CDR2: SQVTM, ANQGSEA. Trimming cost V 3 bases and J 9 bases; bases outside gene matches: 11. CDR3 protein: CSVEASGVGVEQFF. The CDR3 nucleotides are TGCAGCGTTGAGGCTAGCGGAGTCGGGGTTGAGCAGTTCTTC.

The chain links TRBV5-1 to TRBJ2-3, with 10 positions matching TRBD2. In germline, CDR1 is SGHRS, CDR2 YFSETQ. The junction had 8 bases not matched to a gene; V was cut back by 0 bases and J by 4 bases. The CDR3 has 17 residues. The CDR3, as DNA: TGCGCCAGCAGCTTGGCCGGGCTAGCGGGAGTCCCAGATACGCAGTATTTT. Its protein is CASSLAGLAGVPDTQYF.

This chain connects TRBV7-2 to TRBJ2-3, with 14 bases identical to TRBD2. V trimming: 3 bases; J trimming: 1 base; junction bases outside the gene matches: 0. CDR3 length: 16 amino acids. Per germline, CDR1 SGHTA and CDR2 FQGNSA. The CDR3 loop reads CASSLGLAGGTDTQYF. For the CDR3, the DNA is TGTGCCAGCAGCTTGGGACTAGCGGGAGGCACAGATACGCAGTATTTT.

The genes are TRBV6-6 and TRBJ2-5; D is unresolved. The DNA end is more similar to TRBJ2-7, so the J call may be wrong. The CDR3 runs 13 residues. CDR1 and CDR2 (germline): MNHNY, SVGAGI (reference sequence). CDR3 loop: CATDGRSSYEQYF. Written as DNA, the CDR3 is TGTGCCACCGACGGTCGGAGTTCCTACGAGCAGTACTTC.

This rearrangement joins TRBV10-3 to TRBJ1-6, with D hard to call. V dropped 4 bases and J dropped 0 bases, with 13 bases sitting between them. The CDR3 has 17 residues. Germline CDR1 is ENHRY and CDR2 is SYGVKD. CDR3 protein: CAISASRVASYNSPLHF. CDR3 DNA sequence: TGTGCCATCAGTGCGTCCCGGGTGGCCTCCTATAATTCACCCCTCCACTTT.

The chain has TRBV28 and TRBJ1-2; TRBD1 is a possible D gene (5 bases). This CDR3 is built from 11 residues. Looked up from germline, CDR1 is MDHEN and CDR2 is SYDVKM. The V end was cut by 7 bases, the J end by 7 bases, with 10 bases between. CDR3 coding DNA: TGTGCCAGCACCCCGGGGGGTGGCTACACCTTC. As protein: CASTPGGGYTF.